These T cell receptor beta chains were read from a single sample in a study of memory CD4+ T cells and cytomegalovirus serostatus. Assay used: immunoSEQ multiplex PCR; TCRdb lists only in-frame clones, some missing. The sample yields about 39,000 clones, around 84% seen once. The sample taken for sequencing was memory CD4+ T cells from blood. Source of these receptors: an adult in good health and CMV-seronegative. Each CDR3 is given with its conserved first and last residue. A D gene is named only where the DNA matches it firmly. Some rows have no size entry. The others give once, few or many, or a class for an expanded clone.

v_gene: TRBV30
j_gene: TRBJ2-5
abundance: .
d_gene: .
CDR3aa: CAWSVRALKETQYF
CDR3nt: TGTGCCTGGAGTGTACGGGCCTTGAAAGAGACCCAGTACTTC

v_gene: TRBV6-5
j_gene: TRBJ2-1
abundance: .
d_gene: TRBD1
CDR3aa: CASSYSDRGPYNEQFF
CDR3nt: TGTGCCAGCAGTTACTCAGACAGGGGCCCCTACAATGAGCAGTTCTTC

v_gene: TRBV5-6
j_gene: TRBJ2-5
abundance: .
d_gene: TRBD2
CDR3aa: CASSLAGGGPSGETQYF
CDR3nt: TGTGCCAGCAGCTTGGCCGGGGGGGGGCCAAGCGGGGAGACCCAGTACTTC

v_gene: TRBV19
j_gene: TRBJ1-1
abundance: once
d_gene: TRBD1
CDR3aa: CASRGVDRGGLGAEAFF
CDR3nt: TGTGCCAGTAGAGGCGTTGACAGGGGAGGGTTGGGCGCTGAAGCTTTCTTT

v_gene: TRBV14
j_gene: TRBJ1-3
abundance: .
d_gene: .
CDR3aa: CASSQVRSGFGNTIYF
CDR3nt: TGTGCCAGCAGCCAAGTTCGTTCAGGATTTGGAAACACCATATATTTT

v_gene: TRBV5-4
j_gene: TRBJ2-5
abundance: .
d_gene: TRBD1
CDR3aa: CASSAQGLVEETQYF
CDR3nt: TGTGCCAGCAGCGCACAGGGGTTGGTGGAAGAGACCCAGTACTTC

v_gene: TRBV19
j_gene: TRBJ1-1
abundance: .
d_gene: .
CDR3aa: CASKKERNTEAFF
CDR3nt: TGTGCCAGTAAGAAGGAAAGGAACACTGAAGCTTTCTTT

v_gene: TRBV30
j_gene: TRBJ2-7
abundance: once
d_gene: TRBD2
CDR3aa: CAWSVLGGINEQYF
CDR3nt: TGTGCCTGGAGTGTACTGGGAGGGATCAACGAGCAGTACTTC

v_gene: TRBV21-1
j_gene: TRBJ2-4
abundance: medium-sized
d_gene: .
CDR3aa: CATLAKNIQYF
CDR3nt: TGTGCCACGCTAGCCAAAAACATTCAGTACTTC

v_gene: TRBV2
j_gene: TRBJ1-4
abundance: .
d_gene: .
CDR3aa: CASRLSGATNEKLFF
CDR3nt: TGTGCCAGCAGACTTTCAGGGGCAACTAATGAAAAACTGTTTTTT

v_gene: TRBV30
j_gene: TRBJ2-6
abundance: .
d_gene: .
CDR3aa: CACPEGAGANVLTF
CDR3nt: TGTGCCTGCCCGGAAGGGGCAGGGGCCAACGTCCTGACTTTC

v_gene: TRBV7-8
j_gene: TRBJ1-1
abundance: .
d_gene: .
CDR3aa: CASSLTGNTEAFF
CDR3nt: TGTGCCAGCAGCCTGACTGGGAACACTGAAGCTTTCTTT

v_gene: TRBV6-1
j_gene: TRBJ1-3
abundance: few
d_gene: .
CDR3aa: CASKEVKDTIYF
CDR3nt: TGTGCCAGCAAGGAGGTGAAGGACACCATATATTTT

v_gene: TRBV29-1
j_gene: TRBJ1-1
abundance: medium-sized
d_gene: .
CDR3aa: CSVEGAGNTEAFF
CDR3nt: TGCAGCGTTGAAGGGGCGGGGAACACTGAAGCTTTCTTT

v_gene: TRBV6-4
j_gene: TRBJ1-4
abundance: .
d_gene: .
CDR3aa: CAEKAVKNEKLFF
CDR3nt: TGTGCCGAGAAGGCCGTTAAAAATGAAAAACTGTTTTTT

v_gene: TRBV14
j_gene: TRBJ2-5
abundance: .
d_gene: .
CDR3aa: CASSQAGTQYF
CDR3nt: TGTGCCAGCAGCCAAGCAGGGACCCAGTACTTC

v_gene: TRBV5-1
j_gene: TRBJ2-7
abundance: .
d_gene: TRBD1
CDR3aa: CASSLRQGAGEQYF
CDR3nt: TGCGCCAGCAGCTTGAGACAGGGGGCTGGAGAGCAGTACTTC

v_gene: TRBV11-2
j_gene: TRBJ1-1
abundance: .
d_gene: TRBD1
CDR3aa: CASSEGQRAAFF
CDR3nt: TGTGCCAGCAGCGAGGGACAGAGAGCAGCTTTCTTT

v_gene: TRBV14
j_gene: TRBJ2-1
abundance: .
d_gene: TRBD2
CDR3aa: CASSQDLGTSGAGEQFF
CDR3nt: TGTGCCAGCAGCCAAGATCTCGGGACTAGCGGGGCGGGGGAGCAGTTCTTC

v_gene: TRBV7-9
j_gene: TRBJ1-1
abundance: few
d_gene: .
CDR3aa: CASSSVRNTEAFF
CDR3nt: TGTGCCAGCAGCTCCGTGAGAAACACTGAAGCTTTCTTT

v_gene: TRBV19
j_gene: TRBJ1-1
abundance: .
d_gene: .
CDR3aa: CASRVGVNTEAFF
CDR3nt: TGTGCCAGTAGGGTGGGGGTGAACACTGAAGCTTTCTTT

v_gene: TRBV21-1
j_gene: TRBJ1-2
abundance: .
d_gene: .
CDR3aa: CASSSWTGGYTF
CDR3nt: TGTGCCAGCAGCTCCTGGACAGGGGGCTACACCTTC

v_gene: TRBV13
j_gene: TRBJ1-1
abundance: .
d_gene: .
CDR3aa: CASSRYRAAEAFF
CDR3nt: TGTGCCAGCAGCCGCTACAGGGCGGCTGAAGCTTTCTTT

v_gene: TRBV6-6
j_gene: TRBJ2-7
abundance: .
d_gene: .
CDR3aa: CASSSPLASPYEQYF
CDR3nt: TGTGCCAGCAGTTCCCCCTTGGCGAGCCCCTACGAGCAGTACTTC

v_gene: TRBV7-3
j_gene: TRBJ1-2
abundance: few
d_gene: TRBD1
CDR3aa: CASSPTGVGGDGYTF
CDR3nt: TGTGCCAGCAGCCCGACAGGGGTCGGGGGTGATGGCTACACCTTC

v_gene: TRBV5-1
j_gene: TRBJ1-2
abundance: .
d_gene: .
CDR3aa: CASSLVRGADYGYTF
CDR3nt: TGCGCCAGCAGCTTGGTTCGGGGGGCAGACTATGGCTACACCTTC

v_gene: TRBV28
j_gene: TRBJ1-1
abundance: .
d_gene: TRBD1
CDR3aa: CASRLPGTVNTEAFF
CDR3nt: TGTGCCAGCAGGCTACCCGGGACAGTGAACACTGAAGCTTTCTTT

v_gene: TRBV5-4
j_gene: TRBJ1-2
abundance: few
d_gene: .
CDR3aa: CASSLLTGQNYGYTF
CDR3nt: TGTGCCAGCAGCTTACTAACAGGACAAAACTATGGCTACACCTTC

v_gene: TRBV2
j_gene: TRBJ1-5
abundance: .
d_gene: .
CDR3aa: CASSRDGNQPQHF
CDR3nt: TGTGCCAGCAGCCGGGACGGTAATCAGCCCCAGCATTTT

v_gene: TRBV5-1
j_gene: TRBJ2-7
abundance: .
d_gene: .
CDR3aa: CASSPGQGGSYEQYF
CDR3nt: TGCGCCAGCAGCCCGGGACAAGGGGGCTCCTACGAGCAGTACTTC

v_gene: TRBV30
j_gene: TRBJ2-5
abundance: .
d_gene: .
CDR3aa: CAWSITRETQYF
CDR3nt: TGTGCCTGGAGTATTACAAGGGAGACCCAGTACTTC

v_gene: TRBV15
j_gene: TRBJ1-2
abundance: .
d_gene: .
CDR3aa: CATSRVVGINGYTF
CDR3nt: TGTGCCACCAGCAGAGTAGTAGGGATAAATGGCTACACCTTC

v_gene: TRBV29-1
j_gene: TRBJ2-3
abundance: .
d_gene: TRBD2
CDR3aa: CSVSDVILAPSTDTQYF
CDR3nt: TGCAGCGTTTCGGACGTGATACTAGCGCCGAGCACAGATACGCAGTATTTT

v_gene: TRBV4-1
j_gene: TRBJ1-5
abundance: .
d_gene: .
CDR3aa: CASSQVNLLGNQPQHF
CDR3nt: TGCGCCAGCAGCCAAGTCAACCTCCTCGGGAATCAGCCCCAGCATTTT

v_gene: TRBV5-6
j_gene: TRBJ1-6
abundance: .
d_gene: TRBD1
CDR3aa: CASSRTGRGALTPLHF
CDR3nt: TGTGCCAGCAGCCGGACAGGACGGGGGGCATTGACACCCCTCCACTTT

v_gene: TRBV11-2
j_gene: TRBJ2-6
abundance: .
d_gene: .
CDR3aa: CASSPETGGANVLTF
CDR3nt: TGTGCCAGCAGCCCTGAGACCGGTGGGGCCAACGTCCTGACTTTC

v_gene: TRBV4-1
j_gene: TRBJ2-3
abundance: .
d_gene: .
CDR3aa: CASSRTTDTQYF
CDR3nt: TGCGCCAGCAGTCGTACCACAGATACGCAGTATTTT

v_gene: TRBV7-2
j_gene: TRBJ2-5
abundance: few
d_gene: TRBD2
CDR3aa: CASSLASGESETQYF
CDR3nt: TGTGCCAGCAGCTTAGCTAGCGGGGAATCAGAGACCCAGTACTTC

v_gene: TRBV27
j_gene: TRBJ2-7
abundance: .
d_gene: TRBD2
CDR3aa: CASGTSGLAGGPSFEQYF
CDR3nt: TGTGCCAGCGGCACCTCGGGACTAGCGGGGGGCCCGTCATTCGAGCAGTACTTC

v_gene: TRBV5-1
j_gene: TRBJ2-7
abundance: .
d_gene: TRBD1
CDR3aa: CASSRGTGSKGEQYF
CDR3nt: TGCGCCAGCAGCCGTGGGACAGGGAGCAAAGGCGAGCAGTACTTC

v_gene: TRBV30
j_gene: TRBJ1-2
abundance: few
d_gene: .
CDR3aa: CAWNVIGAGGYTF
CDR3nt: TGTGCCTGGAATGTTATAGGGGCAGGTGGCTACACCTTC

v_gene: TRBV5-1
j_gene: TRBJ2-3
abundance: .
d_gene: TRBD1
CDR3aa: CASSPAGTGSGTDTQYF
CDR3nt: TGCGCCAGCAGCCCGGCCGGGACAGGGTCTGGCACAGATACGCAGTATTTT

v_gene: TRBV5-4
j_gene: TRBJ1-6
abundance: .
d_gene: TRBD1
CDR3aa: CASSITGGPLHF
CDR3nt: TGTGCCAGCAGCATTACAGGGGGACCCCTCCACTTT

v_gene: TRBV23-1
j_gene: TRBJ2-7
abundance: .
d_gene: .
CDR3aa: CASSPGARPYEQYF
CDR3nt: TGCGCCAGCAGCCCTGGGGCAAGACCCTACGAGCAGTACTTC

v_gene: TRBV7-9
j_gene: TRBJ1-5
abundance: .
d_gene: .
CDR3aa: CASSLEARGNQPQHF
CDR3nt: TGTGCCAGCAGCTTAGAGGCTCGGGGGAATCAGCCCCAGCATTTT